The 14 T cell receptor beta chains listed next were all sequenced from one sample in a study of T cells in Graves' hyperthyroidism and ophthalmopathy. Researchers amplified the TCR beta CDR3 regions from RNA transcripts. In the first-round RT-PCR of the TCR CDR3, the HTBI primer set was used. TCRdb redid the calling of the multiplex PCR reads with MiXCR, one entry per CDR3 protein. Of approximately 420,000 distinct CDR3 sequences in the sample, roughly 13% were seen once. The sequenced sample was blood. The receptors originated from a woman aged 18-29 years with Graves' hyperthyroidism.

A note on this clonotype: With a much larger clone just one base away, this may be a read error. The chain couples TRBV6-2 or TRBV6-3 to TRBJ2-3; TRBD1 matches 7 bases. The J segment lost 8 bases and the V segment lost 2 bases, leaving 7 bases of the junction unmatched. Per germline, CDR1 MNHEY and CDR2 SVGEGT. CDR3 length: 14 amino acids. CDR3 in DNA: TGTGCCAGCAGTTACGACAGGGCCCGAGGTACGCAGTATTTT. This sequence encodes CASSYDRARGTQYF.

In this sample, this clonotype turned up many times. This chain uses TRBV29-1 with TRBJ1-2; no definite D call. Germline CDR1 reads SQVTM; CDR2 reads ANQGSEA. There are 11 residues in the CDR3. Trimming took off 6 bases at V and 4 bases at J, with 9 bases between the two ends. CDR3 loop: CSVRASYGYTF. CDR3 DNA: TGCAGCGTGAGGGCAAGCTATGGCTACACCTTC.

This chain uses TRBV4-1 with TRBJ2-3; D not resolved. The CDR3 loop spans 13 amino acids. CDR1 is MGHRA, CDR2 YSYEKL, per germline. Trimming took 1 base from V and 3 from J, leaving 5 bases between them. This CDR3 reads CASSQVKTDTQYF. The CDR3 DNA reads TGCGCCAGCAGCCAAGTCAAAACAGATACGCAGTATTTT.

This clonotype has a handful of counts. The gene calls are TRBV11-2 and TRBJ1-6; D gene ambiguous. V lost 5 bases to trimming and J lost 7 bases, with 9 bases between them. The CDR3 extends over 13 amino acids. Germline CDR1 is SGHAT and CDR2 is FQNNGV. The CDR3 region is CASSPTRNSPLHF. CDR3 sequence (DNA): TGTGCCAGCAGCCCCACGAGGAATTCACCCCTCCACTTT.

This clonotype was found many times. The CDR3 sequence is CASSELVSYEQYF. Written as DNA, the CDR3 is TGTGCCAGCAGTGAATTAGTTAGCTACGAGCAGTACTTC. V and J are TRBV2 and TRBJ2-7; D remains unclear. The CDR3 covers 13 residues. The V gene's germline CDR1 is SNHLY and CDR2 FYNNEI. The germline V and J ends were trimmed by 2 bases and 3 bases, with 8 bases remaining between them.

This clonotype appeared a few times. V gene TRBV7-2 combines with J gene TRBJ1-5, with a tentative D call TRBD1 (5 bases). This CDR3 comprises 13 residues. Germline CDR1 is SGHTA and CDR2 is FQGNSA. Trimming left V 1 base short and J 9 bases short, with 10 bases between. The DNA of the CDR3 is TGTGCCAGCAGCTTAGGACAGTCTCGGCCCCAGCATTTT. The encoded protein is CASSLGQSRPQHF.

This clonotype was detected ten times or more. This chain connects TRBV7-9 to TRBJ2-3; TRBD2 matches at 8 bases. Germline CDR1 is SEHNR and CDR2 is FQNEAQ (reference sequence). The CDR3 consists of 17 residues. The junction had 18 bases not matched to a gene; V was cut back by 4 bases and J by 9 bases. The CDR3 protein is CASSSLPREVREETQYF. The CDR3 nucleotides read TGTGCCAGCAGCTCTCTTCCGCGGGAGGTTCGGGAGGAGACGCAGTATTTT.

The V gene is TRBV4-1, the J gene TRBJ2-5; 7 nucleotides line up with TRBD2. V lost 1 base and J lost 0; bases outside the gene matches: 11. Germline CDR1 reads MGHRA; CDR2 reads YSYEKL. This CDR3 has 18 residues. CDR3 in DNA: TGCGCCAGCAGCCAAGTGAGTGCCAGCGGGAACAACCAAGAGACCCAGTACTTC. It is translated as CASSQVSASGNNQETQYF.

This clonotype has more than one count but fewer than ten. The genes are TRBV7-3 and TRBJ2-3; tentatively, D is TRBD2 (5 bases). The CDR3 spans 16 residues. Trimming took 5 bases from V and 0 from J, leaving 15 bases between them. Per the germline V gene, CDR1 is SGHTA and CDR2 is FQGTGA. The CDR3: CASSIQSGSSTDTQYF. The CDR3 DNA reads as TGTGCCAGCAGCATACAAAGCGGCTCTAGCACAGATACGCAGTATTTT.

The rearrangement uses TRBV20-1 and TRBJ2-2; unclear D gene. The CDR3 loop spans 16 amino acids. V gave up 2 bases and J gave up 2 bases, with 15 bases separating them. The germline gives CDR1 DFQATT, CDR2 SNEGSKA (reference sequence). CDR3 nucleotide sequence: TGCAGTGCTAGAATGACCGGCCCAGAAAACACCGGGGAGCTGTTTTTT. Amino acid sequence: CSARMTGPENTGELFF.

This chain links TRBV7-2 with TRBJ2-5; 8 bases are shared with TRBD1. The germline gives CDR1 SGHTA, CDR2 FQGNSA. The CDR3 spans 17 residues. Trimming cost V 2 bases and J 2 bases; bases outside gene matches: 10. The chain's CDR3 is CASSLRGQGAHQETQYF. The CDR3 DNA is TGTGCCAGCAGCTTAAGAGGTCAGGGGGCGCATCAAGAGACCCAGTACTTC.

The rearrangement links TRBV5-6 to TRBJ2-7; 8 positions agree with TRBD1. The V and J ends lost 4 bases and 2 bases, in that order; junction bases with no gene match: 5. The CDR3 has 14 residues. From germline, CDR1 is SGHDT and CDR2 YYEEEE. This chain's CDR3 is CASSGDRGTYEQYF. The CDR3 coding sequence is TGTGCCAGCAGCGGTGACAGGGGCACCTACGAGCAGTACTTC. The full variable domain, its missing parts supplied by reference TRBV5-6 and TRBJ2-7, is DAGVTQSPTHLIKTRGQQVTLRCSPKSGHDTVSWYQQALGQGPQFIFQYYEEEERQRGNFPDRFSGHQFPNYSSELNVNALLLGDSALYLCASSGDRGTYEQYFGPGTRLTVT.

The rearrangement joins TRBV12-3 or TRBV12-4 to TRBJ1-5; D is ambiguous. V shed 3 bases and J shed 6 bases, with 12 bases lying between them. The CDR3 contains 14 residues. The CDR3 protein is CASSFGQESQPQHF. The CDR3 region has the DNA TGTGCCAGCAGTTTCGGGCAGGAAAGTCAGCCCCAGCATTTT.

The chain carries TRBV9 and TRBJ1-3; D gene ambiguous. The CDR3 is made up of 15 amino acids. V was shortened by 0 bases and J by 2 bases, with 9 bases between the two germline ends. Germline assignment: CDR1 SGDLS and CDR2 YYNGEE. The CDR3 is CASSVGGSTGNTIYF. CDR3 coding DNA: TGTGCCAGCAGCGTAGGTGGCAGCACTGGAAACACCATATATTTT.